One and the same sample provided the 8 T cell receptor beta chains below, sequenced in a study of cytomegalovirus exposure and HLA in healthy donors. PCR was performed using 60 Vbeta and 13 Jbeta primers. Here immunoSEQ multiplex PCR was the method, and the copy in TCRdb shows in-frame clones only, minus some. The sample lists 200,000 or so clones; around 80% were seen once. The specimen sequenced was PBMCs. The receptor source for this set is a woman between 18 and 29 years old in good health and CMV-seropositive.

The chain uses TRBV6-5 and TRBJ1-1; D is uncertain. Trimming left V 4 bases short and J 1 base short, with 7 bases between. The CDR3 length is 13 residues. The V gene's germline CDR1 is MNHEY and CDR2 SVGAGI. CDR3 coding DNA: TGTGCCAGCAGTTTATCTAGGAACACTGAAGCTTTCTTT. Its protein is CASSLSRNTEAFF.

The genes are TRBV16 and TRBJ2-5, with D uncertain. Germline V gives CDR1 KGHSY, CDR2 FQNENV. With 0 bases removed from V and 11 bases from J, the gap between germline ends came to 10 bases. The CDR3 covers 12 residues. For the CDR3, the DNA is TGTGCCAGCAGCCAATCAGCCCATGAGCAGTACTTC. This codes for CASSQSAHEQYF. Full variable domain (missing parts from reference TRBV16 and TRBJ2-5): GEEVAQTPKHLVRGEGQKAKLYCAPIKGHSYVFWYQQVLKNEFKFLISFQNENVFDETGMPKERFSAKCLPNSPCSLEIQATKLEDSAVYFCASSQSAHEQYFGPGTRLLVL.

The rearrangement joins TRBV27 to TRBJ1-1; a possible D gene is TRBD1 (5 bases). The CDR3 runs 14 residues. The V gene's germline CDR1 is MNHEY and CDR2 SMNVEV (reference sequence). Trimming took off 2 bases at V and 1 base at J, with 8 bases between the two ends. For the CDR3, the DNA is TGTGCCAGCAGTTTACATACAGGGAACACTGAAGCTTTCTTT. Its translation: CASSLHTGNTEAFF.

V and J are TRBV7-6 and TRBJ1-1; no definite D call. This CDR3 comprises 16 residues. Between the trimmed V and J ends, which lost 2 bases and 4 bases, there was a span of 17 bases. The germline gives CDR1 SGHVS, CDR2 FNYEAQ. CDR3 DNA: TGTGCCAGCAGCTTATCCCCGGGAGTTTACCGCACTGAAGCTTTCTTT. Translated, it gives CASSLSPGVYRTEAFF.

As concerns this clone: The sample has other DNA sequences that encode this CDR3 too. The chain employs TRBV10-3 and TRBJ2-1; possibly TRBD1 for D (5 bases). Germline loops: CDR1 ENHRY, CDR2 SYGVKD. The CDR3 spans 13 residues. V was clipped by 3 bases and J by 6 bases, with 9 bases between them. CDR3: CAISEGAFNEQFF. The CDR3 DNA follows: TGTGCCATCAGTGAAGGGGCCTTCAATGAGCAGTTCTTC.

This chain links TRBV5-1 with TRBJ2-3; TRBD1 matches 7 bases. The germline gives CDR1 SGHRS, CDR2 YFSETQ. Trimming at V came to 4 bases and at J to 0 bases, leaving 8 bases not matched to a gene. The CDR3 totals 16 residues. CDR3 in DNA: TGCGCCAGCAGCCCCGGACAGGCGCCAAGCACAGATACGCAGTATTTT. Translated, it gives CASSPGQAPSTDTQYF.

V is TRBV4-2 and J is TRBJ2-6; D may be TRBD2 (5 bases). The V gene lost 0 bases and the J gene lost 0 bases, with 6 bases spanning the gap. CDR3 length: 16 amino acids. The germline V gene has CDR1 LGHNA and CDR2 YNFKEQ. CDR3 bases: TGTGCCAGCAGCCAAGATGGACTCTCTGGGGCCAACGTCCTGACTTTC. As protein: CASSQDGLSGANVLTF.

J is TRBJ2-1 and V is TRBV4-1; TRBD2 agrees at 7 bases. This CDR3 contains 16 residues. V lost 1 base to trimming and J lost 7 bases; unmatched junction nucleotides: 10. CDR1 and CDR2 from the germline V gene are MGHRA and YSYEKL. The DNA of the CDR3 is TGCGCCAGCAGCCAAGGGACTCTAGGGACTAAAAATGAGCAGTTCTTC. It codes for CASSQGTLGTKNEQFF.